This TCR beta chain was found in a study of cytomegalovirus exposure and HLA in healthy donors. Study outcomes and limitations: Among the sequence variants, a highly shared cluster was likely an artifact of sequencing.

On this clone: Antigen unknown.

PCR primers comprised 60 Vbeta and 13 Jbeta primers. Measured with immunoSEQ multiplex PCR; TCRdb has only the in-frame clones, and not every one. This sample has around 190,000 clones; around 77% occur once, and the top ten carry more than 2%. Germline values: CDR1 LGHNA, CDR2 YSLEER. The CDR3 is 14 residues long. V was clipped by 0 bases and J by 4 bases, with 8 bases between them. Specimen: PBMCs. The clonotype comes from a man aged 60 to 69 in good health and CMV-seronegative. J is TRBJ2-3 and V is TRBV4-3, with D possibly being TRBD1 (6 bases). CDR3 region: CASSQEGAADTQYF. For the CDR3, the DNA is TGCGCCAGCAGCCAAGAGGGGGCGGCAGATACGCAGTATTTT.